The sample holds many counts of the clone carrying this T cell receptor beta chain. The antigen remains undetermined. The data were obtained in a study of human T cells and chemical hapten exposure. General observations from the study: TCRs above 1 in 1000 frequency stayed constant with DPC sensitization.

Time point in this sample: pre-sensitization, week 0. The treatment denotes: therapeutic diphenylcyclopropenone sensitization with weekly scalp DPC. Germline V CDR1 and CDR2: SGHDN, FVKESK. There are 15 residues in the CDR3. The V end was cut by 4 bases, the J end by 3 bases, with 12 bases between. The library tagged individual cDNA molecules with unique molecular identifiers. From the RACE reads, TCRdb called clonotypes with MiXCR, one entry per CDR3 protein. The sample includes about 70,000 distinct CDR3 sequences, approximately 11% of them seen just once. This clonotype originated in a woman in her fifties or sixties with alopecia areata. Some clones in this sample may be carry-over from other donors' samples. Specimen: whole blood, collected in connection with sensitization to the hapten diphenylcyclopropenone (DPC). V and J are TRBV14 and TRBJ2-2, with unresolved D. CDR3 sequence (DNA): TGTGCCAGCAGCCCGCCTGCCGGCGACACCGGGGAGCTGTTTTTT. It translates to CASSPPAGDTGELFF.